This T cell receptor beta chain came from a study of T cells in Graves' hyperthyroidism and ophthalmopathy. This clonotype was observed at least ten times. The investigators amplified TCR beta CDR3 regions from RNA transcripts. The HTBI set primed first-round TCR CDR3 RT-PCR. One entry per CDR3 protein, called by TCRdb with MiXCR from the multiplex PCR reads. Among 490,000 or so distinct CDR3 sequences listed, 15% to 20% were seen once. The germline V gene has CDR1 SNHLY and CDR2 FYNNEI. V lost 2 bases to trimming and J lost 12 bases, with 8 bases between them. The CDR3 has 11 residues. The sample consisted of blood. The chain uses TRBV2 and TRBJ2-1; no reliable D call. This sequence was found in a man aged 35 to 55 with Graves' ophthalmopathy. This CDR3 is CASSEPAWQFF. In DNA, the CDR3 is TGTGCCAGCAGTGAACCGGCGTGGCAGTTCTTC. The whole variable domain, remainder taken from reference TRBV2 and TRBJ2-1, is EPEVTQTPSHQVTQMGQEVILRCVPISNHLYFYWYRQILGQKVEFLVSFYNNEISEKSEIFDDQFSVERPDGSNFTLKIRSTKLEDSAMYFCASSEPAWQFFGPGTRLTVL.